The 18 T cell receptor beta chains in this list originate from one sample, sequenced in a study of T cell changes during pregnancy in multiple sclerosis. Profiled with immunoSEQ multiplex PCR; TCRdb holds only in-frame clones, not every one. The table records 20,000 to 25,000 clones, roughly 90% of them present only once. Specimen: CD8+ T cells from peripheral blood mononuclear cells, collected in the first trimester of pregnancy. These receptors originate from a female donor in good health, enrolled as a control in a pregnancy study.

The rearrangement uses TRBV5-6 and TRBJ1-4; TRBD1 is a possible D gene (5 bases). Germline values: CDR1 SGHDT, CDR2 YYEEEE. V lost 3 bases, J lost 4 bases, and 13 bases lay in between. The CDR3 covers 15 residues. The CDR3 sequence is CASSYLDRLNEKLFF. The CDR3 DNA reads TGTGCCAGCAGCTATCTCGACAGACTTAATGAAAAACTGTTTTTT. The variable domain in full, with the rest retrieved from reference TRBV5-6 and TRBJ1-4, is DAGVTQSPTHLIKTRGQQVTLRCSPKSGHDTVSWYQQALGQGPQFIFQYYEEEERQRGNFPDRFSGHQFPNYSSELNVNALLLGDSALYLCASSYLDRLNEKLFFGSGTQLSVL.

V is TRBV25-1 and J is TRBJ2-2, with D unresolved. Trimming left V 3 bases short and J 6 bases short, with 5 bases between. Germline V gene lookup returns CDR1 MGHDK and CDR2 SYGVNS. This CDR3 spans 12 amino acids. The chain's CDR3 is CASSDPAGELFF. The DNA of the CDR3 is TGTGCCAGCAGTGATCCCGCCGGGGAGCTGTTTTTT.

This clone has a single count. This sequence joins TRBV6-5 and TRBJ1-5; D not certain. V was shortened by 2 bases and J by 0 bases, with 5 bases between the two germline ends. The CDR3 contains 14 residues. CDR1 and CDR2 from the germline V gene are MNHEY and SVGAGI. The CDR3 reads CASSYRGSNQPQHF. The CDR3 region has the DNA TGTGCCAGCAGTTACCGGGGTAGCAATCAGCCCCAGCATTTT.

The chain couples TRBV27 to TRBJ1-6; D is unresolved. V was shortened by 1 base and J by 0 bases, with 7 bases between the two germline ends. From germline, CDR1 is MNHEY and CDR2 SMNVEV (reference sequence). This CDR3 has 16 residues. CDR3 amino acids: CASSLFGSSYNSPLHF. In nucleotides, the CDR3 is TGTGCCAGCAGTTTATTTGGGAGCTCCTATAATTCACCCCTCCACTTT.

This clone was seen a handful of times. The chain has TRBV7-9 and TRBJ1-4, with D possibly matching TRBD1 (6 bases). Between the trimmed V and J ends, which lost 5 bases and 8 bases, there was a span of 15 bases. In germline, CDR1 is SEHNR, CDR2 FQNEAQ (reference sequence). CDR3 size: 14 residues. The DNA of the CDR3 is TGTGCCAGCAGCACAGGGAATGGAGTGGAAAAACTGTTTTTT. Translated, it gives CASSTGNGVEKLFF. The entire variable domain, with the rest obtained from reference TRBV7-9 and TRBJ1-4, is as follows: DTGVSQNPRHKITKRGQNVTFRCDPISEHNRLYWYRQTLGQGPEFLTYFQNEAQLEKSRLLSDRFSAERPKGSFSTLEIQRTEQGDSAMYLCASSTGNGVEKLFFGSGTQLSVL.

The chain is built from TRBV7-9 and TRBJ2-2; D is undetermined. The CDR3 sequence is 14 residues long. Germline V gene data show CDR1 as SEHNR and CDR2 as FQNEAQ (reference sequence). V was clipped by 3 bases and J by 2 bases, with 7 bases between them. The DNA for the CDR3 is TGTGCCAGCAGCTTTGCAGGAAACACCGGGGAGCTGTTTTTT. It translates to CASSFAGNTGELFF.

The J gene is TRBJ1-1, the V gene TRBV4-1; unclear D gene. The V gene's germline CDR1 is MGHRA and CDR2 YSYEKL. Deletions cut 0 bases from V and 2 bases from J, with 13 bases between. The CDR3 consists of 16 residues. CDR3 loop: CASSQDSRSANTEAFF. The CDR3, as DNA: TGCGCCAGCAGCCAAGACTCTCGGTCCGCCAACACTGAAGCTTTCTTT.

The chain is built from TRBV4-3 and TRBJ2-2, with 10 bases aligning to TRBD2. This CDR3 is 16 amino acids long. V shed 0 bases, J shed 6 bases, and the junction held 4 bases outside the gene matches. Germline CDR1 is LGHNA and CDR2 is YSLEER. CDR3 region: CASSQEPSGGSGELFF. The DNA of the CDR3 is TGCGCCAGCAGCCAAGAGCCTAGCGGGGGATCCGGGGAGCTGTTTTTT.

The genes are TRBV9 and TRBJ1-1; D ambiguous. Germline V CDR1 and CDR2: SGDLS, YYNGEE. CDR3 size: 14 residues. The ends were cut back, 0 bases at V and 0 bases at J, with 6 bases in the middle. CDR3 DNA: TGTGCCAGCAGCGTAGGCGGAATGAACACTGAAGCTTTCTTT. The encoded protein is CASSVGGMNTEAFF.

The rearrangement joins TRBV4-3 to TRBJ2-2; possible D gene TRBD2, 6 bases. Germline lookup yields CDR1 LGHNA and CDR2 YSLEER. The V and J ends lost 4 bases and 2 bases respectively, with 17 bases between them. The CDR3 consists of 17 residues. For the CDR3, the DNA is TGCGCCAGCAGCCCCAGGGCTCTACTAGCTAACACCGGGGAGCTGTTTTTT. It codes for CASSPRALLANTGELFF.

This clone appeared a few times. The genes are TRBV9 and TRBJ2-5, with a tentative D call TRBD1 (6 bases). V lost 5 bases and J lost 1, with 15 bases in between. The CDR3 sequence is 15 residues long. Germline V gene sequence: CDR1 SGDLS, CDR2 YYNGEE. The CDR3 loop is CASSPGQRSQETQYF. CDR3 coding DNA: TGTGCCAGCAGTCCGGGACAACGATCCCAAGAGACCCAGTACTTC.

The chain employs TRBV4-1 and TRBJ2-5, with D maybe TRBD2 (6 bases). With the DNA end fitting TRBJ2-7 better, the J assignment may be wrong. The CDR3 loop spans 15 amino acids. Germline lookup yields CDR1 MGHRA and CDR2 YSYEKL. The CDR3 DNA reads TGCGCCAGCAGCCAAGGACCCGGGAGCTCCTACGAGCAGTACTTC. Translated: CASSQGPGSSYEQYF.

This chain uses TRBV12-1 with TRBJ1-2; the DNA was not compared with TRBD1, the D call given in the table. TRBV12-1 is labeled a pseudogene. This CDR3 spans 13 amino acids. The CDR3 loop reads CAGVSGFGYGYTF. In DNA form, the CDR3 reads TGTGCCGGGGTCTCAGGGTTTGGCTATGGCTACACCTTC.

The chain is built from TRBV6-4 and TRBJ2-6, with D unclear. Trimming removed 6 bases from V and 0 bases from J, with 12 bases in between. This CDR3 has 16 amino acids. CDR1 and CDR2 from the germline V gene are MRHNA and SNTAGT. CDR3: CASSDGPDSGANVLTF. CDR3 nucleotide sequence: TGTGCCAGCAGCGACGGCCCTGACTCTGGGGCCAACGTCCTGACTTTC.

This clone has just one count. This rearrangement joins TRBV30 to TRBJ2-1, with 9 positions matching TRBD2. Germline trimming cut 4 bases from V and 5 bases from J; bases unmatched to any gene: 3. CDR3 size: 13 residues. The germline V gene has CDR1 GTSNPN and CDR2 SVGIG (reference sequence). The CDR3, as DNA: TGTGCCTGGAATAGCGGGGGAAACAATGAGCAGTTCTTC. Translation: CAWNSGGNNEQFF.

In its sample, this clone was seen once. V and J are TRBV4-2 and TRBJ2-3; 11 bases match TRBD1. The J segment lost 6 bases and the V segment lost 0 bases, leaving 5 bases of the junction unmatched. This CDR3 contains 16 residues. Germline loops: CDR1 LGHNA, CDR2 YNFKEQ. The CDR3 region has the DNA TGTGCCAGCAGCCAAGATCTCGGACAGGGGGCTGATACGCAGTATTTT. Protein product: CASSQDLGQGADTQYF.

The gene calls are TRBV9 and TRBJ2-2; the match to TRBD2 covers 8 bases. Trimming took 0 bases from V and 0 from J; bases not matched to a gene: 10. The CDR3 is 19 amino acids. Germline V CDR1 and CDR2: SGDLS, YYNGEE. The CDR3 loop is CASSVASAGGRTNTGELFF. CDR3 nucleotides: TGTGCCAGCAGCGTAGCTAGCGCGGGGGGCCGCACGAACACCGGGGAGCTGTTTTTT.

Only one count was recorded for this clone. The chain recombines TRBV7-9 with TRBJ2-7, with 7 bases that match TRBD1. J was trimmed by 0 bases and V by 4 bases; bases with no gene match: 3. The length of the CDR3 is 14 residues. Germline-derived CDR1 and CDR2 are SEHNR and FQNEAQ (reference sequence). CDR3 protein: CASSWTGLSYEQYF. The CDR3 bases are TGTGCCAGCAGCTGGACAGGCCTCTCCTACGAGCAGTACTTC.